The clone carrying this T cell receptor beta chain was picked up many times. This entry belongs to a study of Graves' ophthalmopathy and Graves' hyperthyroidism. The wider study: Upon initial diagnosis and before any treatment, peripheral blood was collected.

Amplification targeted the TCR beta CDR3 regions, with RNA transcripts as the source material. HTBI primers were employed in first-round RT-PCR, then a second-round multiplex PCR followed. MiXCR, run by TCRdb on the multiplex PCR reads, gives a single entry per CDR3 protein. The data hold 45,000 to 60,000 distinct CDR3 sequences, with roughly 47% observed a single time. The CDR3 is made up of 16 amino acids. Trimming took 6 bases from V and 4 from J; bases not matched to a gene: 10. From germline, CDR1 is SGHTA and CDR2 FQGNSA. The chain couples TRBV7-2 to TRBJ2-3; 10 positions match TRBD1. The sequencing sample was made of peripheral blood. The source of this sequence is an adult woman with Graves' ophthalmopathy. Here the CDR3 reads CASRLTPTGGADTQYF. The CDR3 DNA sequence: TGTGCCAGCAGGTTGACCCCGACAGGGGGCGCAGATACGCAGTATTTT.